Below, 20 T cell receptor beta chains from the same sample are listed, as sequenced in a study of blood T cell repertoires in COVID-19. Data came from immunoSEQ multiplex PCR; TCRdb stores just in-frame clones and leaves some out. The sample carries 10,000 to 15,000 clones, around 70% recorded once. Sequencing was done on a sample of peripheral blood. All receptors come from a man in his fifties or sixties with COVID-19, enrolled during active disease.

About this clone: The junction differs from germline at one of its ends, possibly a read error. V usage is TRBV4-2 and J usage is TRBJ2-7, with 9 bases that match TRBD2. The CDR3 length is 16 residues. CDR1 is LGHNA, CDR2 YNFKEQ, per germline. CDR3 in amino acids: CARSQPGAGGLGEQYF. The CDR3 nucleotides are TGTGCCCGCAGCCAACCCGGGGCGGGGGGGCTCGGCGAGCAGTACTTC.

This chain links TRBV28 with TRBJ1-1; D gene uncertain. Deletions cut 2 bases from V and 1 base from J, with 5 bases between. Germline V gene sequence: CDR1 MDHEN, CDR2 SYDVKM. CDR3 length: 13 amino acids. The DNA for the CDR3 is TGTGCCAGCAGTTTAGCCGGGAACACTGAAGCTTTCTTT. Encoded protein: CASSLAGNTEAFF.

The chain recombines TRBV11-3 with TRBJ1-1, with a possible D match to TRBD1 (6 bases). Germline V gene data show CDR1 as SGHNT and CDR2 as YENEEA. Trimming removed 5 bases from V and 3 bases from J, with 16 bases in between. This CDR3 contains 15 residues. The CDR3 here is CASSTMGGGYTEAFF. The CDR3 DNA reads TGTGCCAGCAGCACAATGGGAGGGGGGTACACTGAAGCTTTCTTT.

This chain uses TRBV7-2 with TRBJ2-1; TRBD2 matches 10 bases. The CDR3 is made up of 14 amino acids. The germline V gene has CDR1 SGHTA and CDR2 FQGNSA. J gave up 6 bases and V 5 bases, and 4 bases lay outside the gene matches. The CDR3 is CASSQREGRNEQFF. CDR3 bases: TGTGCCAGCAGCCAGCGGGAGGGCCGCAATGAGCAGTTCTTC. Full variable domain (missing parts from reference TRBV7-2 and TRBJ2-1): GAGVSQSPSNKVTEKGKDVELRCDPISGHTALYWYRQSLGQGLEFLIYFQGNSAPDKSGLPSDRFSAERTGGSVSTLTIQRTQQEDSAVYLCASSQREGRNEQFFGPGTRLTVL.

The chain combines TRBV14 with TRBJ2-4; D is perhaps TRBD1 (6 bases). CDR3 size: 13 residues. The germline CDR1 and CDR2 sequences are SGHDN and FVKESK. Trimming removed 4 bases at V and 5 bases at J, with 9 bases between. The CDR3 sequence: CASSRTDQNIQYF. The DNA of the CDR3 is TGTGCCAGCAGCCGGACAGACCAAAACATTCAGTACTTC.

This chain joins TRBV11-3 and TRBJ2-3; D is ambiguous. The ends were cut back, 1 base at V and 4 bases at J, with 15 bases in the middle. The CDR3 covers 16 residues. CDR1 SGHNT and CDR2 YENEEA come from the germline V gene. The CDR3 DNA sequence: TGTGCCAGCAGCTTAGGAGGCCAGTCTCGTGCAGATACGCAGTATTTT. This encodes CASSLGGQSRADTQYF.

The chain employs TRBV28 and TRBJ1-2; TRBD1 aligns across 7 bases. The CDR3 is 15 amino acids. CDR1 MDHEN and CDR2 SYDVKM come from the germline V gene. V gave up 5 bases and J gave up 11 bases; unmatched junction bases: 17. In nucleotides, the CDR3 is TGTGCCAGCAGTAAGCCGACAGGGCCCCGCTTCCCGTACACCTTC. This sequence encodes CASSKPTGPRFPYTF.

This rearrangement joins TRBV3-1 (or the pseudogene TRBV3-2) to TRBJ1-1; 9 bases are a match to TRBD1. Germline CDR1 reads LGHDT; CDR2 reads YNNKEL (reference sequence). The CDR3 consists of 14 residues. V trimming: 2 bases; J trimming: 7 bases; junction bases outside the gene matches: 5. Written as DNA, the CDR3 is TGTGCCAGCAGCCAACTTGGGACAGGGCATGAAGCTTTCTTT. This sequence encodes CASSQLGTGHEAFF.

The CDR3, as DNA: TGTGCCAGCTCACCAAAACAGGGAGGGAGCACTGAAGCTTTCTTT. It is translated as CASSPKQGGSTEAFF. The genes are TRBV18 and TRBJ1-1, with TRBD1 as a possible D gene (6 bases). V lost 2 bases to trimming and J lost 4 bases, with 14 bases between them. CDR1 KGHSH and CDR2 LQKENI come from the germline V gene. This CDR3 comprises 15 residues.

This chain uses TRBV24-1 with TRBJ1-3, with TRBD1 identical over 9 bases. Germline V gene data show CDR1 as KGHDR and CDR2 as SFDVKD. The CDR3 sequence is 15 residues long. Trimming took 1 base from V and 7 from J; bases not matched to a gene: 4. CDR3 region: CATSDFRDRANTIYF. The CDR3 DNA follows: TGTGCCACCAGTGATTTCCGGGACAGGGCTAACACCATATATTTT.

The gene calls are TRBV3-1 (or the pseudogene TRBV3-2) and TRBJ2-4, with unresolved D. The V and J ends lost 5 bases and 4 bases respectively, with 21 bases between them. The germline gives CDR1 LGHDT, CDR2 YNNKEL (reference sequence). This CDR3 comprises 17 residues. The CDR3, as DNA: TGTGCCAGCAGCATTTCGCGTCCCATTTGCAAAAAAAACATTCAGTACTTC. Translated: CASSISRPICKKNIQYF.

In this sample, this clone turned up a few times. The V gene is TRBV27, the J gene TRBJ1-6; TRBD1 is a possible D gene (6 bases). This CDR3 is built from 16 residues. Trimming pared 0 bases from V and 8 bases from J, leaving 14 bases between. Germline V CDR1 and CDR2: MNHEY, SMNVEV (reference sequence). The CDR3 bases are TGTGCCAGCAGTTTATCCGTAGTCCCAGGGGATTCACCCCTCCACTTT. This codes for CASSLSVVPGDSPLHF.

This clone was seen more than once but under ten times. The V gene is TRBV9, the J gene TRBJ1-1; TRBD1 aligns across 8 bases. The V gene end was trimmed by 3 bases and the J gene end by 5 bases; junction bases not matched to a gene: 0. From germline, CDR1 is SGDLS and CDR2 YYNGEE. This CDR3 is built from 12 residues. The CDR3 nucleotides are TGTGCCAGCAGCGGACAGGGGACTGAAGCTTTCTTT. Amino acids: CASSGQGTEAFF.

The chain joins TRBV28 to TRBJ1-5, with TRBD1 as a possible D gene (5 bases). Per germline, CDR1 MDHEN and CDR2 SYDVKM. Trimming removed 3 bases at V and 6 bases at J, with 15 bases between. The length of the CDR3 is 15 residues. The DNA of the CDR3 is TGTGCCAGCAGTTTTGCAGGGTCTTTTTTTCAGCCCCAGCATTTT. This sequence encodes CASSFAGSFFQPQHF. The full variable domain, with the rest looked up from reference TRBV28 and TRBJ1-5, is DVKVTQSSRYLVKRTGEKVFLECVQDMDHENMFWYRQDPGLGLRLIYFSYDVKMKEKGDIPEGYSVSREKKERFSLILESASTNQTSMYLCASSFAGSFFQPQHFGDGTRLSIL.

This clone has just a few counts. The chain links TRBV15 to TRBJ1-2; the match to TRBD1 covers 11 bases. J gave up 4 bases and V 8 bases, and 9 bases lay outside the gene matches. The CDR3 extends over 15 amino acids. Germline loops: CDR1 LNHNV, CDR2 YYDKDF (reference sequence). The CDR3 nucleotides are TGTGCCACCGGACGGTGGACAGGGGGCAGCTATGGCTACACCTTC. Translation: CATGRWTGGSYGYTF.

The rearrangement joins TRBV6-2 or TRBV6-3 to TRBJ1-2; TRBD1 agrees at 7 bases. Germline V lookup: CDR1 MNHEY, CDR2 SVGEGT. V shed 6 bases and J 4 bases; nucleotides not matched to a gene: 14. There are 16 residues in the CDR3. For the CDR3, the DNA is TGTGCCAGCAGCCATCGGTCCGGGACAGTGCTCTATGGCTACACCTTC. Translated: CASSHRSGTVLYGYTF.

This clone appeared a few times. The gene calls are TRBV6-5 and TRBJ1-5; possibly TRBD1 for D (6 bases). With 5 bases removed from V and 5 bases from J, the gap between germline ends came to 13 bases. The CDR3 is 14 amino acids. Germline assignment: CDR1 MNHEY and CDR2 SVGAGI. CDR3 residues: CASSPTGTHQPQHF. The CDR3 DNA is TGTGCCAGCAGTCCCACAGGGACGCATCAGCCCCAGCATTTT.

This clone appeared a single time. V gene TRBV11-3 combines with J gene TRBJ2-1; 7 nucleotides line up with TRBD2. The CDR3 length is 14 residues. The ends lost 3 bases at V and 2 bases at J; junction bases unmatched: 1. The germline V gene has CDR1 SGHNT and CDR2 YENEEA. For the CDR3, the DNA is TGTGCCAGCAGCTTCGGGGGGACCTACAATGAGCAGTTCTTC. Amino acids: CASSFGGTYNEQFF.

This clone is medium-sized within its sample. This chain joins TRBV2 and TRBJ2-7; D is perhaps TRBD2 (5 bases). The V gene's germline CDR1 is SNHLY and CDR2 FYNNEI. The ends were cut back, 6 bases at V and 11 bases at J, with 14 bases in the middle. This CDR3 is built from 11 residues. CDR3 protein: CASRGDGSKYF. CDR3 in DNA: TGTGCCAGCAGGGGAGACGGATCGAAGTACTTC. The full variable domain, its missing parts supplied by reference TRBV2 and TRBJ2-7, is EPEVTQTPSHQVTQMGQEVILRCVPISNHLYFYWYRQILGQKVEFLVSFYNNEISEKSEIFDDQFSVERPDGSNFTLKIRSTKLEDSAMYFCASRGDGSKYFGPGTRLTVT.

The V call is TRBV4-3, the J call TRBJ1-6; 8 bases match TRBD1. Per germline, CDR1 LGHNA and CDR2 YSLEER. CDR3 length: 13 amino acids. V gave up 3 bases and J gave up 8 bases; unmatched junction bases: 0. CDR3 in DNA: TGCGCCAGCAGCCAGGACAGGGATTCACCCCTCCACTTT. Amino acid sequence: CASSQDRDSPLHF.